The source of this T cell receptor beta chain is a study of blood T cell repertoires in COVID-19. In the study overall: PBMCs, B-cell-depleted T cells, or T cells were the source of the cDNA or gDNA that made up the material.

Repertoires were generated with immunoSEQ multiplex PCR, while TCRdb's copy carries only in-frame clones and drops some. The top ten hold 9.5% to 15% of the sample, which has hundreds of thousands of clones, 70% to 90% seen once. There are 14 residues in the CDR3. V shed 0 bases and J shed 3 bases, with 7 bases lying between them. CDR1 MGHRA and CDR2 YSYEKL come from the germline V gene. The receptor was isolated from an older woman with acute or convalescent COVID-19. The chain joins TRBV4-1 to TRBJ2-3; D not resolved. The material sequenced was peripheral blood. Here the CDR3 reads CASSQDLLTDTQYF. The CDR3 DNA reads TGCGCCAGCAGCCAAGATTTGCTAACAGATACGCAGTATTTT.